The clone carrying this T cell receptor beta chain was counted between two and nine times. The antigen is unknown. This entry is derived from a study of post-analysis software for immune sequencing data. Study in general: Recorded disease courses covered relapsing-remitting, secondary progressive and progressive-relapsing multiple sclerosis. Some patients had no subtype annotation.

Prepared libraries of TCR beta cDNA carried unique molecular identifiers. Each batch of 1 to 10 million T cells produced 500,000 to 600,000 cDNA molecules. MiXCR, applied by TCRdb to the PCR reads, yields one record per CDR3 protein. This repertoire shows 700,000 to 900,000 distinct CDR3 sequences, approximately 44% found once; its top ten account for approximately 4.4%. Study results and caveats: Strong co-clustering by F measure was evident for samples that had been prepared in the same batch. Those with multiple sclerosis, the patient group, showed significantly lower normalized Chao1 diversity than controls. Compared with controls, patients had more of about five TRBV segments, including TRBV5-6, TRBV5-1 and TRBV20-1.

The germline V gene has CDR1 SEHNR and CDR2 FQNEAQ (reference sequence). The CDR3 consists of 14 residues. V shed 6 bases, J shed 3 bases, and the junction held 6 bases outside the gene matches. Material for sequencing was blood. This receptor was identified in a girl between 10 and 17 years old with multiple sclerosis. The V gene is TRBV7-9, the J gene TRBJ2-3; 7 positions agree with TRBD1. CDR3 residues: CASRMGQKTDTQYF. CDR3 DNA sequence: TGTGCCAGCAGGATGGGACAGAAGACAGATACGCAGTATTTT.